This entry lists 18 T cell receptor beta chains sequenced from one sample in a study of T cell responses to AZD1222 COVID-19 vaccine. This table comes from immunoSEQ multiplex PCR, and its TCRdb copy is limited to in-frame clones, with some not included. Counted here are approximately 150,000 clones, around 90% occurring once; the ten biggest clones make up approximately 2.5%. The input for sequencing was peripheral blood, taken on day 0 of AZD1222 vaccination. These receptors were obtained from an adult in good health.

This clone was seen only a few times. The chain joins TRBV21-1 to TRBJ1-4; TRBD1, the table's D call, lacks a check against the DNA. TRBV21-1 is noted as a pseudogene. The CDR3 is 18 amino acids. CDR3 in amino acids: CASSKQGGQGHPNEKLFF. The DNA of the CDR3 is TGTGCCAGCAGCAAACAAGGGGGACAGGGGCACCCTAATGAAAAACTGTTTTTT.

This chain links TRBV18 with TRBJ2-5; D is unclear. This CDR3 has 13 residues. The germline gives CDR1 KGHSH, CDR2 LQKENI. V lost 6 bases, J lost 5 bases, and 13 bases lay in between. DNA for the CDR3: TGTGCCAGCTCCCTCGATCCCGTGGAGACCCAGTACTTC. Amino acid sequence: CASSLDPVETQYF.

This chain joins TRBV11-2 and TRBJ1-1; D gene uncertain. V was pared by 3 bases and J by 4 bases, with 3 bases between. The V gene's germline CDR1 is SGHAT and CDR2 FQNNGV. The CDR3 contains 11 residues. CDR3 DNA sequence: TGTGCCAGCAGCTTCTCCACTGAAGCTTTCTTT. Its translation is CASSFSTEAFF. The entire variable domain, with the rest obtained from reference TRBV11-2 and TRBJ1-1, is as follows: EAGVAQSPRYKIIEKRQSVAFWCNPISGHATLYWYQQILGQGPKLLIQFQNNGVVDDSQLPKDRFSAERLKGVDSTLKIQPAKLEDSAVYLCASSFSTEAFFGQGTRLTVV.

The gene calls are TRBV7-8 and TRBJ2-3; D not certain. Looked up from germline, CDR1 is SGHVS and CDR2 is FQNEAQ. The CDR3 length is 14 residues. V was cut by 5 bases and J by 0 bases, with 9 bases left in between. The CDR3 DNA sequence: TGTGCCAGCAGCCGAGACTTGAGCACAGATACGCAGTATTTT. The encoded protein is CASSRDLSTDTQYF.

The chain couples TRBV2 to TRBJ1-1, with D perhaps matching TRBD1 (6 bases). CDR1 SNHLY and CDR2 FYNNEI come from the germline V gene. The V gene lost 4 bases and the J gene lost 3 bases, with 15 bases spanning the gap. The CDR3 runs to 15 residues. CDR3 protein: CASSADRPIDTEAFF. The CDR3 nucleotides read TGTGCCAGCAGTGCGGACAGACCAATCGACACTGAAGCTTTCTTT.

The V call is TRBV7-8, the J call TRBJ1-2, with 8 bases identical to TRBD1. V lost 3 bases to trimming and J lost 2 bases; unmatched junction nucleotides: 5. CDR3 length equals 15 residues. The germline V gene has CDR1 SGHVS and CDR2 FQNEAQ. In DNA form, the CDR3 reads TGTGCCAGCAGCTTTGGAAGGACAGGGAACTATGGCTACACCTTC. Translated, it gives CASSFGRTGNYGYTF. Based on the CDR3 plus reference TRBV7-8 and TRBJ1-2, the full variable domain is GAGVSQSPRYKVAKRGQDVALRCDPISGHVSLFWYQQALGQGPEFLTYFQNEAQLDKSGLPSDRFFAERPEGSVSTLKIQRTQQEDSAVYLCASSFGRTGNYGYTFGSGTRLTVV.

The chain employs TRBV5-1 and TRBJ2-1; D ambiguous. Germline V gives CDR1 SGHRS, CDR2 YFSETQ. Trimming shortened V by 2 bases and J by 0 bases, and 6 bases separated the two germline ends. The CDR3 covers 14 residues. The CDR3 sequence: CASSFDSSYNEQFF. DNA of the CDR3: TGCGCCAGCAGCTTCGATAGCTCCTACAATGAGCAGTTCTTC.

V gene TRBV3-1 (or the pseudogene TRBV3-2) combines with J gene TRBJ2-1; no reliable D call. This CDR3 has 13 residues. V was clipped by 4 bases and J by 1 base, with 5 bases between them. Per germline, CDR1 LGHDT and CDR2 YNNKEL (reference sequence). The CDR3, as DNA: TGTGCCAGCAGCCGGTCTTCCTACAATGAGCAGTTCTTC. It yields the protein CASSRSSYNEQFF.

The chain joins TRBV4-1 to TRBJ1-5; no reliable D call. V lost 1 base and J 6 bases, leaving 10 bases between the germline ends. CDR1 is MGHRA and CDR2 is YSYEKL in the germline V gene. The CDR3 is 14 residues long. The CDR3 here is CASSQAGGVQPQHF. CDR3 bases: TGCGCCAGCAGCCAAGCTGGCGGGGTTCAGCCCCAGCATTTT.

The chain has TRBV23-1 and TRBJ2-3; no definite D call. TRBV23-1 is recorded as an ORF, its role being uncertain. Trimming cost V 7 bases and J 2 bases, with 7 bases left between them. This CDR3 comprises 12 residues. The CDR3 region is CASTEDTDTQYF. The CDR3 DNA reads as TGCGCCAGCACCGAAGACACAGATACGCAGTATTTT.

The J gene is TRBJ1-1, the V gene TRBV30, with D unclear. The CDR3 is made up of 12 amino acids. Trimming cost V 3 bases and J 2 bases, with 7 bases left between them. Germline V gene data show CDR1 as GTSNPN and CDR2 as SVGIG (reference sequence). CDR3 nucleotide sequence: TGTGCCTGGAGGAGATCAAACACTGAAGCTTTCTTT. Encoded protein: CAWRRSNTEAFF.

Note on this clone: Other DNA sequences in this specimen translate into the identical CDR3. The chain employs TRBV18 and TRBJ1-1; the D is unclear. V was cut by 2 bases and J by 2 bases, with 9 bases left in between. CDR3 length equals 14 residues. The germline V gene has CDR1 KGHSH and CDR2 LQKENI. CDR3 sequence (DNA): TGTGCCAGCTCACCAGGAGCAAAAAACACTGAAGCTTTCTTT. Translating it yields CASSPGAKNTEAFF.

Here the CDR3 DNA reads TGTGCCAGCAGCTTATCGCGGCCTAGCGGGAGCTCCTACAATGAGCAGTTCTTC. It yields the protein CASSLSRPSGSSYNEQFF. V is TRBV7-8 and J is TRBJ2-1, with TRBD2 identical over 10 bases. The junction had 7 bases not matched to a gene; V was cut back by 2 bases and J by 0 bases. CDR3 length equals 18 residues. Germline values: CDR1 SGHVS, CDR2 FQNEAQ.

The chain is built from TRBV7-9 and TRBJ2-7, with 9 bases fitting TRBD2. Per germline, CDR1 SEHNR and CDR2 FQNEAQ (reference sequence). The CDR3 consists of 14 residues. After removal of 5 bases from V and 3 bases from J, the junction contained 5 bases not matched to a gene. The CDR3 DNA is TGTGCCAGCAGCCCGTGGACTAGCGACTACGAGCAGTACTTC. Encoded protein: CASSPWTSDYEQYF.

The rearrangement joins TRBV2 to TRBJ2-2; 12 bases agree with TRBD2. CDR1 SNHLY and CDR2 FYNNEI come from the germline V gene. After removal of 9 bases from V and 4 bases from J, the junction contained 3 bases not matched to a gene. The CDR3 has 14 residues. This CDR3 reads CASRLAGVTGELFF. The CDR3 DNA reads as TGTGCCAGTAGACTAGCGGGAGTCACCGGGGAGCTGTTTTTT. The whole variable domain, filled in from reference TRBV2 and TRBJ2-2, reads EPEVTQTPSHQVTQMGQEVILRCVPISNHLYFYWYRQILGQKVEFLVSFYNNEISEKSEIFDDQFSVERPDGSNFTLKIRSTKLEDSAMYFCASRLAGVTGELFFGEGSRLTVL.

CDR3 region: CASSPRQGHTEAFF. The CDR3 nucleotides read TGTGCCAGCAGTCCAAGACAGGGCCACACTGAAGCTTTCTTT. This chain uses TRBV27 with TRBJ1-1, with 7 positions matching TRBD1. V trimming: 5 bases; J trimming: 3 bases; junction bases outside the gene matches: 6. CDR1 is MNHEY and CDR2 is SMNVEV in the germline V gene (reference sequence). CDR3 size: 14 residues.

V is TRBV19 and J is TRBJ1-1; D not certain. There are 13 residues in the CDR3. The V and J ends lost 5 bases and 1 base respectively, with 8 bases between them. CDR1 is LNHDA and CDR2 is SQIVND in the germline V gene (reference sequence). CDR3 DNA: TGTGCCAGTAGTTGGGTCGAGAACACTGAAGCTTTCTTT. Protein: CASSWVENTEAFF.

V usage is TRBV4-1 and J usage is TRBJ1-1; D remains ambiguous. The CDR3 sequence is 17 residues long. Per germline, CDR1 MGHRA and CDR2 YSYEKL. Trimming took off 1 base at V and 0 bases at J, with 15 bases between the two ends. CDR3 protein: CASSQAGSRPLNTEAFF. The CDR3 DNA sequence: TGCGCCAGCAGCCAAGCGGGGAGTCGACCCCTGAACACTGAAGCTTTCTTT.